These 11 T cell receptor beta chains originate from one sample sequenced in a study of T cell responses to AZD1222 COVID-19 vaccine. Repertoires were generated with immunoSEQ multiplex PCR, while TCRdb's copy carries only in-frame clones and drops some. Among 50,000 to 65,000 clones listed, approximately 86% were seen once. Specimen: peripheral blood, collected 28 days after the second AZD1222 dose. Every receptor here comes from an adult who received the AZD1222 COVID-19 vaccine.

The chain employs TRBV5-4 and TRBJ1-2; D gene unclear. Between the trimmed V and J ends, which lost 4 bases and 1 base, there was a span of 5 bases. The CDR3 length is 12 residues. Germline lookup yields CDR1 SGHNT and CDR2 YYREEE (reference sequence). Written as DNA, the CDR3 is TGTGCCAGCAGCCCAGATAACTATGGCTACACCTTC. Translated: CASSPDNYGYTF.

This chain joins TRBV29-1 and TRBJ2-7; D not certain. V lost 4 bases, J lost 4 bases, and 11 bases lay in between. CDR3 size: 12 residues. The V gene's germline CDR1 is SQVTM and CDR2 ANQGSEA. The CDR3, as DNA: TGCAGCGTTGGATTTTCTCTGTACGAGCAGTACTTC. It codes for CSVGFSLYEQYF.

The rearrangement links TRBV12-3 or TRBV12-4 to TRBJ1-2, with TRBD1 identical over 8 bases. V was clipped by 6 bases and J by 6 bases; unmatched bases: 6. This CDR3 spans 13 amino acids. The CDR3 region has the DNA TGTGCCAGCAGCCGCTCGGGACAGGATGGCTACACCTTC. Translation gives CASSRSGQDGYTF.

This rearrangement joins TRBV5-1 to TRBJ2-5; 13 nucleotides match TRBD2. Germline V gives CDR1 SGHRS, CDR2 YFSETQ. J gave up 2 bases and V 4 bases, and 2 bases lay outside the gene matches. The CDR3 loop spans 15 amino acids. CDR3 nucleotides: TGCGCCAGCAGCCCGGGACTAGCGGGACAAGAGACCCAGTACTTC. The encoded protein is CASSPGLAGQETQYF.

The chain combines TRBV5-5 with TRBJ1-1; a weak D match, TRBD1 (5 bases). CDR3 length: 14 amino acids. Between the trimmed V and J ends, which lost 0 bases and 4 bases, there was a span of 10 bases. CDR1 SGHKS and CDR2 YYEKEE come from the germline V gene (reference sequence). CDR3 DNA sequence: TGTGCCAGCAGCTTGGAATCCAGGGCCACTGAAGCTTTCTTT. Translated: CASSLESRATEAFF.

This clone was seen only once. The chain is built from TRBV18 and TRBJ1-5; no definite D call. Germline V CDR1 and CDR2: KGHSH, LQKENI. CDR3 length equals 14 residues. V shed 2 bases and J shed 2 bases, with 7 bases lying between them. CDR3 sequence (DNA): TGTGCCAGCTCACCATCTGGGGGCAATCAGCCCCAGCATTTT. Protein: CASSPSGGNQPQHF.

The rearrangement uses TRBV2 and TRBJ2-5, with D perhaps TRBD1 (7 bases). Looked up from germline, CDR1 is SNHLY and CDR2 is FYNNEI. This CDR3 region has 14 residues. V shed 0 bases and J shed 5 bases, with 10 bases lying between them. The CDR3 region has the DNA TGTGCCAGCAGTGAAGCGACAGGGAGGGAGACCCAGTACTTC. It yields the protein CASSEATGRETQYF.

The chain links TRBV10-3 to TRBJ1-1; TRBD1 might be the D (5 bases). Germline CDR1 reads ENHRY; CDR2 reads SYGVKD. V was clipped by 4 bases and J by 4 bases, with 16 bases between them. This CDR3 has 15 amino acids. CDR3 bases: TGTGCCATCAGTGGTCAGGGACGGGGGGGCACTGAAGCTTTCTTT. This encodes CAISGQGRGGTEAFF.

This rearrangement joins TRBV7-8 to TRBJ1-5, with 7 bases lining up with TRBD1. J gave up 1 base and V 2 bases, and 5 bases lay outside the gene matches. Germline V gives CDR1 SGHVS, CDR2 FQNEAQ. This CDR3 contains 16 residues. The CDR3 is CASSLTGQRSNQPQHF. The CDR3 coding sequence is TGTGCCAGCAGCTTAACGGGACAGAGAAGCAATCAGCCCCAGCATTTT.

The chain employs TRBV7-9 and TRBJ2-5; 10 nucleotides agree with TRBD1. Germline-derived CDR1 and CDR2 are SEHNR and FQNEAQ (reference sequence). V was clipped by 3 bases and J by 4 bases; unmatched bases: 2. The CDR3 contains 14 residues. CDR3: CASSFGQGGETQYF. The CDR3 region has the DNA TGTGCCAGCAGCTTTGGACAGGGGGGAGAGACCCAGTACTTC.

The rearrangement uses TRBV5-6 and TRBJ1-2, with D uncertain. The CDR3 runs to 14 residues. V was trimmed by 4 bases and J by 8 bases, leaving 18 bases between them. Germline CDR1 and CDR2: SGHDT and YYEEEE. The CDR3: CASSRRTALWGYTF. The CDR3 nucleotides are TGTGCCAGCAGCCGAAGGACCGCTTTATGGGGCTACACCTTC.